Here is one T cell receptor beta chain with its context. Assay used: immunoSEQ multiplex PCR; TCRdb lists only in-frame clones, some missing. The sample lists 70,000 to 95,000 clones, around 80% seen once, with about 5.6% in the top ten. The data stem from a study of a mutant IDH1 vaccine in newly diagnosed glioma. Stated time point: baseline, week 1 (first vaccination visit). Treatment described: pre-vaccination baseline after standard-of-care therapy. This CDR3 has 13 amino acids. Germline V gene sequence: CDR1 LNHDA, CDR2 SQIVND (reference sequence). With 6 bases clipped from V and 5 bases from J, the junction kept 4 bases outside the gene matches.

The TCR sequence derives from a man aged 35 to 55 with glioma. Some clones in this sample may be carry-over from other donors' samples. Here the sequenced sample was PBMCs, taken from a glioma patient treated with radiotherapy, temozolomide or both. V usage is TRBV19 and J usage is TRBJ2-5; 9 nucleotides match TRBD1. CDR3 amino acids: CASSRTGEETQYF. Written as DNA, the CDR3 is TGTGCCAGTAGCCGGACAGGGGAGGAGACCCAGTACTTC.